This is a list of T cell receptor beta chains from one sample in a study of OX40 agonist ivuxolimab in advanced cancers. Method: immunoSEQ multiplex PCR; TCRdb's copy keeps in-frame clones and lacks some. Of tens of thousands of clones in the sample, over 80% were seen once. The sample consisted of CD4+ or CD8+ T cells sorted from blood, taken in a trial of the OX40 agonist ivuxolimab. Receptor source: an adult with an advanced solid tumor such as melanoma, head and neck, liver or kidney cancer. Both conserved end residues are part of each CDR3.

v_gene: TRBV7-2; j_gene: TRBJ1-3; CDR3aa: CASSPGWGQSGNTIYF
v_gene: TRBV11-3; j_gene: TRBJ2-2; CDR3aa: CASSLETGELFF
v_gene: TRBV4-3; j_gene: TRBJ2-3; CDR3aa: CASSHGVGITDTQYF
v_gene: TRBV5-1; j_gene: TRBJ2-7; CDR3aa: CASSLLLAGESGEQYF
v_gene: TRBV14; j_gene: TRBJ1-1; CDR3aa: CASSQDRSREVFF
v_gene: TRBV5-5; j_gene: TRBJ1-5; CDR3aa: CASSMDSNQPQHF
v_gene: TRBV18; j_gene: TRBJ2-2; CDR3aa: CASSPTDGNTGELFF
v_gene: TRBV9; j_gene: TRBJ2-3; CDR3aa: CASSAMTGADTQYF
v_gene: TRBV4-2; j_gene: TRBJ1-2; CDR3aa: CASSQDMAGRGGYTF
v_gene: TRBV2; j_gene: TRBJ1-6; CDR3aa: CASSGLSSYNSPLHF
v_gene: TRBV19; j_gene: TRBJ1-3; CDR3aa: CASGNSLSGNTIYF
v_gene: TRBV2; j_gene: TRBJ2-3; CDR3aa: CASSNDDGTSGGFGTDTQYF
v_gene: TRBV7-6; j_gene: TRBJ1-1; CDR3aa: CASSLAQHTEAFF
v_gene: TRBV5-6; j_gene: TRBJ2-7; CDR3aa: CASSLGGGTDSYEQYF
v_gene: TRBV27; j_gene: TRBJ1-4; CDR3aa: CASSLGGDPLKLFF
v_gene: TRBV19; j_gene: TRBJ2-7; CDR3aa: CASSIWSSYEQYF
v_gene: TRBV4-3; j_gene: TRBJ1-6; CDR3aa: CASSLRGFSPLHF
v_gene: TRBV4-3; j_gene: TRBJ1-2; CDR3aa: CASSQDYGGSYGYTF
v_gene: TRBV29-1; j_gene: TRBJ2-3; CDR3aa: CSTRQGGVDTQYF
v_gene: TRBV7-2; j_gene: TRBJ2-5; CDR3aa: CASSFTGQETQYF
v_gene: TRBV6-5; j_gene: TRBJ1-1; CDR3aa: CASSSRTQMNTEAFF
v_gene: TRBV12-5; j_gene: TRBJ1-4; CDR3aa: CASGLLDRLNEKLFF
v_gene: TRBV5-6; j_gene: TRBJ1-2; CDR3aa: CASSLTGYGYTF
v_gene: TRBV7-9; j_gene: TRBJ1-1; CDR3aa: CASSLEAAGMGFF
v_gene: TRBV7-9; j_gene: TRBJ1-6; CDR3aa: CASSGLADSNSPLHF
v_gene: TRBV28; j_gene: TRBJ1-1; CDR3aa: CASSLSHGGAMNTEAFF
v_gene: TRBV7-3; j_gene: TRBJ1-1; CDR3aa: CASSLNRDTEAFF
v_gene: TRBV10-3; j_gene: TRBJ1-4; CDR3aa: CAISESRDRNEKLFF
v_gene: TRBV7-2; j_gene: TRBJ2-7; CDR3aa: CASSRPGGYEQYF
v_gene: TRBV19; j_gene: TRBJ1-2; CDR3aa: CASSTGGNYGYTF
v_gene: TRBV7-8; j_gene: TRBJ2-7; CDR3aa: CASSPGTSGTHEQYF
v_gene: TRBV15; j_gene: TRBJ1-5; CDR3aa: CATSRGSGSQGQSGEPQHF
v_gene: TRBV10-1; j_gene: TRBJ2-3; CDR3aa: CASSPGTSDGTDTQYF
v_gene: TRBV2; j_gene: TRBJ2-5; CDR3aa: CATSGNGQETQYF
v_gene: TRBV27; j_gene: TRBJ1-5; CDR3aa: CASSLSRGRHQPQHF
v_gene: TRBV7-8; j_gene: TRBJ2-5; CDR3aa: CASSLHQGSQETQYF
v_gene: TRBV10-3; j_gene: TRBJ2-1; CDR3aa: CAISESRNEQFF
v_gene: TRBV7-8; j_gene: TRBJ1-4; CDR3aa: CASSTRGDVGMEKLFF
v_gene: TRBV28; j_gene: TRBJ1-2; CDR3aa: CASSPPDRVNYGYTF
v_gene: TRBV7-8; j_gene: TRBJ1-2; CDR3aa: CASSLKRGGYGYTF
v_gene: TRBV7-6; j_gene: TRBJ2-5; CDR3aa: CASSLDGGGDQETQYF
v_gene: TRBV11-3; j_gene: TRBJ1-1; CDR3aa: CASSLDTLNTEAFF
v_gene: TRBV6-5; j_gene: TRBJ1-2; CDR3aa: CASSFSGGYTF
v_gene: TRBV7-9; j_gene: TRBJ2-5; CDR3aa: CASSLWTQETQYF
v_gene: TRBV6-5; j_gene: TRBJ1-1; CDR3aa: CASGLRGTEAFF
v_gene: TRBV28; j_gene: TRBJ2-7; CDR3aa: CASSPSRSSYEQYF
v_gene: TRBV30; j_gene: TRBJ2-2; CDR3aa: CAWSGGGATGELFF
v_gene: TRBV5-1; j_gene: TRBJ1-1; CDR3aa: CASREGIGTEAFF
v_gene: TRBV20-1; j_gene: TRBJ1-1; CDR3aa: CSARGRFEAFF
v_gene: TRBV4-3; j_gene: TRBJ1-2; CDR3aa: CASSQDIREANYGYTF
v_gene: TRBV6-1; j_gene: TRBJ2-5; CDR3aa: CASSRDSGETQYF
v_gene: TRBV10-2; j_gene: TRBJ2-2; CDR3aa: CASSGGGPTNTGELFF